This T cell receptor (beta chain) was observed in a study of T-cell reconstitution after alpha-beta-depleted transplantation in children. In this sample, this clonotype turned up many times. It was with unique molecular identifiers that the TCRbeta library was prepared. TCRdb redid the calling of the PCR reads with MiXCR, one entry per CDR3 protein. In the table there are some 300,000 distinct CDR3 sequences, over 9.5% of which are singletons. Source: PBMCs, taken before TCRalphabeta/CD19-depleted stem cell transplant. The clonotype originates from a boy younger than two with acute myeloid leukemia, due to receive a stem cell transplant.

CDR3 protein: CASSLAPGGLAVRSSYNEQFF. CDR3 bases: TGCGCCAGCAGCTTGGCTCCTGGGGGACTAGCAGTGAGGAGCTCCTACAATGAGCAGTTCTTC. The J gene is TRBJ2-1, the V gene TRBV5-1, with 9 bases matching TRBD2. The CDR3 contains 21 residues. V gave up 0 bases and J gave up 0 bases; unmatched junction bases: 16. CDR1 and CDR2 (germline): SGHRS, YFSETQ.